This T cell receptor beta chain was found in a study of CD8+CD57+ T cells in acquired aplastic anemia. About the study: Recorded DNA amounts for sorted CD4+ and CD8+ cells had an average of around 3 ug. The study's findings and limits: The study found no significant CD8+ Simpson's diversity difference between patients and controls. Roughly 31 CD8+ CDR3 sequences occurred in both the patients and the controls.

Those patients picked for sequencing had displayed CD8+CD57+ cell expansion on flow cytometry. No therapy was given to patients before blood sampling. As to this clonotype: Antigen: not known.

The length of the CDR3 is 13 residues. V was cut by 0 bases and J by 5 bases, with 9 bases left in between. CDR1 is SGDLS, CDR2 YYNGEE, per germline. TCR beta VDJ and CDR3 profiles were obtained from a genomic DNA template. MiXCR, applied by TCRdb to the reads, yields one record per CDR3 protein. Of 150,000 to 200,000 distinct CDR3 sequences listed, 48% are singletons. This clonotype was sampled from a human donor with aplastic anemia. The sequencing input was sorted CD4+, CD8+, or CD8+CD57+ T cells (not recorded which) from PBMCs. The chain links TRBV9 to TRBJ2-7; D gene ambiguous. This CDR3 is CASSVGSLDEQYF. The CDR3 DNA reads TGTGCCAGCAGCGTAGGCTCCCTGGACGAGCAGTACTTC.